The 22 T cell receptor beta chains below come from one sample, sequenced in a study of vaccination effects on CD4 cells after COVID-19 (dated by TCRdb to between 2021 and 2023). To identify antigen-specific CD4+ T cell clonotypes by their expansion, the ViraFEST assay first stimulated PBMC with viral peptide pools and then applied TCR sequencing. After around 10 days of culture, CD4+ T cells were isolated with the EasySep CD4+ T cell isolation kit. Participants received two doses of either the BNT162b2 or the mRNA-1273 mRNA SARS-CoV-2 vaccine. The receptor library was made with the immunoSEQ multiplex PCR assay. TCRdb provides this immuneACCESS table in a form limited to in-frame rearrangements. Some clones are lacking; in checked studies, under half of them reflect an unresolved V gene, and why the rest are absent is not known. The sample records about 24,000 clones, about four fifths of which are singletons. Around 5.1% of the sample belongs to the ten largest clones.

Antigens for these TCRs are unknown. This specimen was CD4+ T cells from PBMCs cultured with SARS-CoV-2 spike peptides, taken after COVID-19 vaccination. The label giving this sample's cell subset or site can be read as: SARS-CoV-2 spike overlapping peptide pool stimulation. Receptors originate from a human donor who received a COVID-19 vaccine. Some clones in this sample may be carry-over from other donors' samples.

This clone was seen a few times. J is TRBJ2-3 and V is TRBV9; 10 bases fit TRBD2. Germline CDR1 SGDLS, CDR2 YYNGEE. With V trimmed by 0 bases and J by 6 bases, 10 bases remained unmatched. This CDR3 region has 17 residues. As DNA, the CDR3 is TGTGCCAGCAGCGTAGCGGCTAGCGGGGGCCCCCAGGATACGCAGTATTTT. Protein sequence: CASSVAASGGPQDTQYF.

The V gene is TRBV6-2 or TRBV6-3, the J gene TRBJ1-1; no firm D call. The V end lost 1 base, the J end lost 9 bases, and 9 bases lay between the germline ends. The CDR3 sequence is 12 residues long. Germline values: CDR1 MNHEY, CDR2 SVGEGT. CDR3: CASSYYPKQAFF. CDR3 sequence (DNA): TGTGCCAGCAGTTACTACCCGAAACAAGCTTTCTTT.

A few counts support this clone. The chain uses TRBV2 and TRBJ1-5; the D gene is possibly TRBD1 (6 bases). In germline, CDR1 is SNHLY, CDR2 FYNNEI. V lost 2 bases and J lost 5, with 10 bases in between. CDR3 length: 14 residues. The chain's CDR3 is CASSERAGDQPQHF. CDR3 sequence (DNA): TGTGCCAGCAGTGAAAGGGCAGGGGATCAGCCCCAGCATTTT. Combining the CDR3 with reference TRBV2 and TRBJ1-5 gives the whole variable domain EPEVTQTPSHQVTQMGQEVILRCVPISNHLYFYWYRQILGQKVEFLVSFYNNEISEKSEIFDDQFSVERPDGSNFTLKIRSTKLEDSAMYFCASSERAGDQPQHFGDGTRLSIL.

This clone is deemed medium-sized. The chain is built from TRBV7-2 and TRBJ2-1; no clear D gene. Germline V gene lookup returns CDR1 SGHTA and CDR2 FQGNSA. Trimming took off 2 bases at V and 3 bases at J, with 11 bases between the two ends. The CDR3 extends over 15 amino acids. The CDR3 nucleotides read TGTGCCAGCAGCTTAATTACGGCCATCTACAATGAGCAGTTCTTC. Translation: CASSLITAIYNEQFF.

The V and J genes are TRBV6-1 and TRBJ2-7; 11 bases agree with TRBD1. Germline lookup yields CDR1 MNHNS and CDR2 SASEGT. This CDR3 comprises 14 residues. The ends lost 6 bases at V and 3 bases at J; junction bases unmatched: 4. The CDR3 region has the DNA TGTGCCAGCAGAAGGGGACAGGGGGTCTACGAGCAGTACGTC. Its protein product is CASRRGQGVYEQYV.

This chain joins TRBV9 and TRBJ1-6; D possibly corresponds to TRBD1 (6 bases). This CDR3 contains 13 residues. With 5 bases removed from V and 12 bases from J, the gap between germline ends came to 15 bases. CDR1 and CDR2 (germline): SGDLS, YYNGEE. The CDR3 here is CASSSGQLVPLHF. The CDR3 bases are TGTGCCAGCAGTTCAGGACAGTTGGTACCCCTCCACTTT. The variable domain in full, with the rest retrieved from reference TRBV9 and TRBJ1-6, is DSGVTQTPKHLITATGQRVTLRCSPRSGDLSVYWYQQSLDQGLQFLIQYYNGEERAKGNILERFSAQQFPDLHSELNLSSLELGDSALYFCASSSGQLVPLHFGNGTRLTVT.

The chain couples TRBV7-2 to TRBJ2-3, with unresolved D. V lost 7 bases and J 4 bases, leaving 30 bases between the germline ends. CDR3 length: 19 residues. The germline CDR1 and CDR2 sequences are SGHTA and FQGNSA. The CDR3: CASNQTSSTGYQVSDTQYF. The DNA of the CDR3 is TGTGCCAGCAACCAAACGAGCAGTACCGGCTACCAGGTTTCAGATACGCAGTATTTT.

The gene calls are TRBV3-1 (or the pseudogene TRBV3-2) and TRBJ1-4; perhaps TRBD1 as D (5 bases). This CDR3 is 14 amino acids long. Germline CDR1 LGHDT, CDR2 YNNKEL (reference sequence). Deletions cut 4 bases from V and 0 bases from J, with 6 bases between. The CDR3: CASSPTATNEKLFF. The DNA of the CDR3 is TGTGCCAGCAGCCCGACAGCAACTAATGAAAAACTGTTTTTT.

This clone showed up just once. This sequence joins TRBV12-3 or TRBV12-4 and TRBJ2-1, with a tentative D call TRBD2 (6 bases). Trimming stripped 2 bases from V and 9 bases from J, with 8 bases between. The CDR3 consists of 12 residues. For the CDR3, the DNA is TGTGCCAGCAGTTTACGGGGAGGTGAGCAGTTCTTC. This sequence encodes CASSLRGGEQFF.

The chain carries TRBV6-5 and TRBJ1-2, with D tentatively TRBD1 (5 bases). The germline CDR1 and CDR2 sequences are MNHEY and SVGAGI. This CDR3 spans 15 amino acids. Trimming cost V 6 bases and J 6 bases, with 20 bases left between them. DNA of the CDR3: TGTGCCAGCAGCTTAAGGGGCCAGGGTTGGGATGGCTACACCTTC. Protein: CASSLRGQGWDGYTF.

The chain combines TRBV7-3 with TRBJ2-1; D is tentatively TRBD1 or TRBD2 (6 bases each). V was clipped by 0 bases and J by 2 bases, with 14 bases between them. Germline V gene data show CDR1 as SGHTA and CDR2 as FQGTGA. There are 17 residues in the CDR3. The CDR3 sequence: CASSLTGQGGTYNEQFF. Written as DNA, the CDR3 is TGTGCCAGCAGCTTAACGGGCCAAGGGGGGACCTACAATGAGCAGTTCTTC.

The chain is built from TRBV3-1 (or the pseudogene TRBV3-2) and TRBJ2-5; TRBD2 might be the D (6 bases). Germline CDR1 is LGHDT and CDR2 is YNNKEL (reference sequence). Trimming removed 4 bases from V and 7 bases from J, with 16 bases in between. CDR3 size: 14 residues. The CDR3 DNA reads TGTGCCAGCAGCCTCGGGACTTTGGGGCGGACCCAGTACTTC. It specifies CASSLGTLGRTQYF.

This chain connects TRBV6-5 to TRBJ2-7, with D hard to call. The V and J ends lost 5 bases and 1 base respectively, with 9 bases between them. The CDR3 runs 13 residues. CDR1 is MNHEY, CDR2 SVGAGI, per germline. CDR3 loop: CASSPSGSYEQYV. Here the CDR3 DNA reads TGTGCCAGCAGTCCCTCAGGTTCCTACGAGCAGTACGTC.

This chain connects TRBV6-5 to TRBJ2-1; D is undetermined. Germline CDR1 MNHEY, CDR2 SVGAGI. The V gene lost 0 bases and the J gene lost 6 bases, with 15 bases spanning the gap. The CDR3 sequence is 16 residues long. The CDR3 DNA is TGTGCCAGCAGTTACTCCCCCCTGGCTTACGGCAATGAGCAGTTCTTC. Translating gives CASSYSPLAYGNEQFF.

This clone was recorded once. The CDR3 nucleotides read TGTGCCAGCAGCCGGACCGGGACAGGGAGACGGAACACCATATATTTT. Translation gives CASSRTGTGRRNTIYF. The V gene is TRBV7-9, the J gene TRBJ1-3, with 9 bases fitting TRBD1. The CDR3 is 16 residues long. With V trimmed by 5 bases and J by 7 bases, 12 bases remained unmatched. Per the germline V gene, CDR1 is SEHNR and CDR2 is FQNEAQ (reference sequence).

The chain has TRBV9 and TRBJ1-1; D unresolved. Germline V CDR1 and CDR2: SGDLS, YYNGEE. This CDR3 is 13 amino acids long. Trimming left V 3 bases short and J 0 bases short, with 6 bases between. The CDR3 sequence is CASSARVNTEAFF. The DNA for the CDR3 is TGTGCCAGCAGCGCCAGAGTGAACACTGAAGCTTTCTTT.

In nucleotides, the CDR3 is TGCGCCAGCAGCCAAGAGGTGTCCCGCTCTGGGGCCAACGTCCTGACTTTC. This sequence encodes CASSQEVSRSGANVLTF. This chain uses TRBV4-1 with TRBJ2-6, with D unclear. Germline CDR1 is MGHRA and CDR2 is YSYEKL. This CDR3 comprises 17 residues. Trimming pared 0 bases from V and 0 bases from J, leaving 9 bases between.

In DNA, the CDR3 is TGTGCCAGCAGCTTCGCTTTGGGACAGGGTTATGAAAAACTGTTTTTT. Translation gives CASSFALGQGYEKLFF. This chain joins TRBV7-2 and TRBJ1-4; 9 nucleotides line up with TRBD1. The CDR3 covers 16 residues. The V segment lost 3 bases and the J segment 6 bases; nucleotides outside the gene matches: 8. CDR1 is SGHTA, CDR2 FQGNSA, per germline.

For this clone: Different DNA sequences within this sample yield the same CDR3. This chain connects TRBV24-1 to TRBJ1-5; 9 nucleotides line up with TRBD1. CDR3 length: 14 residues. V dropped 4 bases and J dropped 6; count of bases not matched to a gene: 3. Germline V lookup: CDR1 KGHDR, CDR2 SFDVKD. In DNA form, the CDR3 reads TGTGCCACCAGTGAGGGACAGGGAGGTCAGCCCCAGCATTTT. Its translation is CATSEGQGGQPQHF.

The V gene is TRBV25-1, the J gene TRBJ1-6; possibly TRBD1 for D (5 bases). CDR1 and CDR2 from the germline V gene are MGHDK and SYGVNS. Trimming pared 4 bases from V and 6 bases from J, leaving 13 bases between. This CDR3 contains 15 residues. Here the CDR3 reads CASSALDTFNSPLHF. The CDR3 coding sequence is TGTGCCAGCAGTGCCCTGGACACCTTTAATTCACCCCTCCACTTT.

This chain links TRBV6-6 with TRBJ1-2; unclear D gene. Trimming removed 2 bases from V and 8 bases from J, with 12 bases in between. This CDR3 region has 13 residues. CDR1 is MNHNY, CDR2 SVGAGI, per germline (reference sequence). For the CDR3, the DNA is TGTGCCAGCAGTTACGAGGGAGTGGAGGGCTACACCTTC. Translation gives CASSYEGVEGYTF.

This clone was observed a handful of times. The rearrangement joins TRBV15 to TRBJ1-2; maybe TRBD1 (6 bases). The CDR3 runs to 17 residues. V was clipped by 1 base and J by 1 base, with 16 bases between them. Germline V lookup: CDR1 LNHNV, CDR2 YYDKDF (reference sequence). Written as DNA, the CDR3 is TGTGCCACCAGCAGAGGAGGGGGTGTTCCCAATAACTATGGCTACACCTTC. The encoded protein is CATSRGGGVPNNYGYTF.